This entry lists 14 T cell receptor beta chains sequenced from one sample in a study of identifying expanded T cells in peripheral blood. The repertoire was sequenced with immunoSEQ multiplex PCR; TCRdb's copy has only in-frame clones and lacks some. This table holds 85,000 to 95,000 clones, about nine tenths found once. The sequenced material came from blood. The receptors derive from a person aged 18-69 years in good health.

In its sample, this clone was seen once. CDR3 sequence reads: CASSDTGYQETQYF. CDR3 sequence (DNA): TGTGCCAGCAGCGATACAGGGTACCAAGAGACCCAGTACTTC. The gene calls are TRBV11-2 and TRBJ2-5; a weak D match, TRBD1 (6 bases). The length of the CDR3 is 14 residues. Trimming removed 5 bases at V and 0 bases at J, with 10 bases between. CDR1 SGHAT and CDR2 FQNNGV come from the germline V gene.

This sequence joins TRBV6-5 and TRBJ1-5; D not resolved. The length of the CDR3 is 13 residues. Looked up from germline, CDR1 is MNHEY and CDR2 is SVGAGI. Trimming stripped 4 bases from V and 4 bases from J, with 8 bases between. The CDR3 DNA reads as TGTGCCAGCAGTTCCACGGAAAATCAGCCCCAGCATTTT. As protein: CASSSTENQPQHF.

A word on this clone: At one end the junction does not follow the germline gene, possibly because of a read error. The chain employs TRBV5-4 and TRBJ2-7; TRBD2 matches 7 bases. CDR3 length: 15 amino acids. Germline values: CDR1 SGHNT, CDR2 YYREEE (reference sequence). The CDR3 sequence: CASSPLTGGSHEQYF. CDR3 sequence (DNA): TGTGCCAGCAGCCCTCTAACGGGAGGCTCCCACGAGCAGTACTTC.

V is TRBV9 and J is TRBJ2-2; D gene unclear. This CDR3 contains 15 residues. The germline V gene has CDR1 SGDLS and CDR2 YYNGEE. V shed 0 bases and J shed 0 bases, with 6 bases lying between them. CDR3 residues: CASSVEASNTGELFF. The CDR3 nucleotides are TGTGCCAGCAGCGTAGAGGCATCGAACACCGGGGAGCTGTTTTTT.

The V and J genes are TRBV30 and TRBJ1-5, with no clear D. The CDR3 is 13 amino acids. Germline V gives CDR1 GTSNPN, CDR2 SVGIG (reference sequence). V lost 4 bases, J lost 10 bases, and 17 bases lay in between. CDR3 sequence: CAWKAPPFGPQHF. DNA of the CDR3: TGTGCCTGGAAGGCCCCCCCTTTTGGTCCCCAGCATTTT.

The CDR3 here is CASSPTPGQGGYEQYF. DNA for the CDR3: TGTGCCAGCAGCCCAACTCCTGGACAGGGAGGATACGAGCAGTACTTC. The chain recombines TRBV9 with TRBJ2-7, with 8 bases matching TRBD1. Germline-derived CDR1 and CDR2 are SGDLS and YYNGEE. Trimming took 4 bases from V and 4 from J; bases not matched to a gene: 13. The CDR3 extends over 16 amino acids.

This sequence joins TRBV5-1 and TRBJ1-4; D call uncertain. There are 15 residues in the CDR3. The germline gives CDR1 SGHRS, CDR2 YFSETQ. Trimming left V 2 bases short and J 6 bases short, with 14 bases between. The CDR3 DNA follows: TGCGCCAGCAGCTTAGAGGGATCAGAGGATGAAAAACTGTTTTTT. It is translated as CASSLEGSEDEKLFF.

This clone was found once. The J gene is TRBJ1-1, the V gene TRBV5-6, with D unclear. Trimming took 0 bases from V and 5 from J, leaving 8 bases between them. The germline V gene encodes CDR1 SGHDT and CDR2 YYEEEE. The CDR3 has 13 residues. The CDR3 is CASSLGGRTEAFF. CDR3 sequence (DNA): TGTGCCAGCAGCTTGGGGGGTAGAACTGAAGCTTTCTTT.

The chain uses TRBV28 and TRBJ2-7; TRBD1 agrees at 9 bases. Germline V gives CDR1 MDHEN, CDR2 SYDVKM. The CDR3 has 15 amino acids. V was clipped by 8 bases and J by 0 bases; unmatched bases: 8. Here the CDR3 DNA reads TGTGCCAGCGCTCCCCGGGGACAGGGCTCCTACGAGCAGTACTTC. This gives the protein CASAPRGQGSYEQYF.

As concerns this clone: One end of the junction varies from germline; a read error may be responsible. The chain links TRBV29-1 to TRBJ2-1; 8 bases line up with TRBD2. The germline gives CDR1 SQVTM, CDR2 ANQGSEA. This CDR3 comprises 12 residues. CDR3 sequence (DNA): TGTATTAGCGGGGAATACTACAATGAGCAGTTCTTC. The encoded protein is CISGEYYNEQFF.

The rearrangement links TRBV9 to TRBJ2-1; D assignment may be TRBD1 or TRBD2 (5 bases each). The germline V gene has CDR1 SGDLS and CDR2 YYNGEE. V was pared by 0 bases and J by 7 bases, with 14 bases between. CDR3 size: 15 residues. The chain's CDR3 is CASSVAGTPGNEQFF. The CDR3 DNA sequence: TGTGCCAGCAGCGTAGCAGGGACCCCCGGGAATGAGCAGTTCTTC. Supplemented by reference TRBV9 and TRBJ2-1, the full variable domain reads DSGVTQTPKHLITATGQRVTLRCSPRSGDLSVYWYQQSLDQGLQFLIQYYNGEERAKGNILERFSAQQFPDLHSELNLSSLELGDSALYFCASSVAGTPGNEQFFGPGTRLTVL.

The gene calls are TRBV7-4 and TRBJ1-5; D unclear. Trimming removed 7 bases from V and 5 bases from J, with 18 bases in between. The V gene's germline CDR1 is SGHVT and CDR2 SQSDAQ. The CDR3 contains 15 residues. CDR3 residues: CASNYGQRSDQPQHF. In nucleotides, the CDR3 is TGTGCCAGCAACTACGGGCAGAGAAGTGATCAGCCCCAGCATTTT.

The V and J genes are TRBV27 and TRBJ2-3, with TRBD1 matching over 9 bases. V lost 6 bases, J lost 2 bases, and 3 bases stayed unmatched. The CDR3 has 14 residues. Germline V gene lookup returns CDR1 MNHEY and CDR2 SMNVEV (reference sequence). Here the CDR3 DNA reads TGTGCCAGCAGGGGGACAGGGTACACAGATACGCAGTATTTT. It yields the protein CASRGTGYTDTQYF.

The chain joins TRBV4-1 to TRBJ2-7, with a weak D call TRBD2 (5 bases). Per the germline V gene, CDR1 is MGHRA and CDR2 is YSYEKL. V was shortened by 6 bases and J by 2 bases, with 17 bases between the two germline ends. This CDR3 is built from 15 residues. The CDR3 is CASSQSGIIPYEQYF. CDR3 DNA sequence: TGCGCCAGCAGTCAATCCGGGATCATACCCTACGAGCAGTACTTC.